The 20 T cell receptor beta chains reported below all come from one sample, sequenced in a study of cytomegalovirus exposure and HLA in healthy donors. In the PCR, 60 Vbeta and 13 Jbeta primers were used. Assay: immunoSEQ multiplex PCR; the TCRdb copy retains only in-frame clones and omits some. The table shows some 160,000 clones, with roughly 80% occurring only once. Material: PBMCs. The receptor source for this set is a male donor in good health and CMV-seropositive.

The CDR3 region has the DNA TGCGCCAGCAGCTTGGCTCAGGGCTACACTGAAGCTTTCTTT. As protein: CASSLAQGYTEAFF. The chain recombines TRBV5-1 with TRBJ1-1; TRBD1 is a possible D gene (5 bases). V lost 0 bases and J lost 3, with 9 bases in between. CDR1 SGHRS and CDR2 YFSETQ come from the germline V gene. There are 14 residues in the CDR3.

This chain connects TRBV14 to TRBJ2-1, with 9 bases aligning to TRBD2. V was clipped by 0 bases and J by 3 bases; unmatched bases: 12. The V gene's germline CDR1 is SGHDN and CDR2 FVKESK. The CDR3 is 19 amino acids. CDR3: CASSQDNVGAGGFYNEQFF. Written as DNA, the CDR3 is TGTGCCAGCAGCCAAGATAATGTAGGAGCGGGAGGTTTCTACAATGAGCAGTTCTTC.

This sequence joins TRBV14 and TRBJ2-3, with 8 bases matching TRBD2. V lost 1 base, J lost 1 base, and 4 bases stayed unmatched. Germline CDR1 and CDR2: SGHDN and FVKESK. The CDR3 runs to 16 residues. The CDR3 DNA reads as TGTGCCAGCAGCCAAGTAGGCGGGAGGCGCACAGATACGCAGTATTTT. Its translation is CASSQVGGRRTDTQYF.

CDR3: CASSVGQGNNEQFF. For the CDR3, the DNA is TGTGCCAGCAGCGTAGGACAGGGAAACAATGAGCAGTTCTTC. This chain links TRBV11-2 with TRBJ2-1; 8 bases align to TRBD1. The CDR3 runs to 14 residues. Germline assignment: CDR1 SGHAT and CDR2 FQNNGV. The V segment lost 5 bases and the J segment 5 bases; nucleotides outside the gene matches: 5.

The rearrangement links TRBV4-1 to TRBJ2-7, with TRBD1 as a possible D gene (5 bases). This CDR3 is built from 16 residues. The ends were cut back, 3 bases at V and 5 bases at J, with 20 bases in the middle. Germline V lookup: CDR1 MGHRA, CDR2 YSYEKL. The CDR3 sequence is CASSHPTRQKRNEQYF. As DNA, the CDR3 is TGCGCCAGCAGCCACCCGACCAGACAGAAGAGAAACGAGCAGTACTTC.

The CDR3 coding sequence is TGTGCCTGGGACGAGACAGGGAACACCGGGGAGCTGTTTTTT. Translated: CAWDETGNTGELFF. The chain uses TRBV30 and TRBJ2-2, with a tentative D call TRBD1 (6 bases). The length of the CDR3 is 14 residues. Germline V CDR1 and CDR2: GTSNPN, SVGIG (reference sequence). V was cut by 5 bases and J by 1 base, with 11 bases left in between.

The chain joins TRBV30 to TRBJ2-1; D is unclear. Germline lookup yields CDR1 GTSNPN and CDR2 SVGIG (reference sequence). V was trimmed by 5 bases and J by 3 bases, leaving 11 bases between them. This CDR3 has 13 residues. The CDR3 coding sequence is TGTGCCTGGTCCCACCGCGGCTACAATGAGCAGTTCTTC. It yields the protein CAWSHRGYNEQFF.

V and J are TRBV29-1 and TRBJ1-2; D gene ambiguous. The CDR3 runs to 10 residues. The V gene's germline CDR1 is SQVTM and CDR2 ANQGSEA. V was clipped by 6 bases and J by 8 bases, with 10 bases between them. CDR3 residues: CSVTSGGYTF. The CDR3 nucleotides are TGCAGCGTCACCTCGGGAGGCTACACCTTC.

The chain employs TRBV7-9 and TRBJ1-2; D is unclear. In germline, CDR1 is SEHNR, CDR2 FQNEAQ (reference sequence). The CDR3 length is 13 residues. V lost 1 base and J lost 8, with 11 bases in between. The CDR3, as DNA: TGTGCCAGCAGCTTAGGTGGTCTCGGGGGCTACACCTTC. Translated, it gives CASSLGGLGGYTF.

The rearrangement uses TRBV5-4 and TRBJ2-4, with 13 bases fitting TRBD2. CDR1 SGHNT and CDR2 YYREEE come from the germline V gene (reference sequence). V dropped 3 bases and J dropped 12; count of bases not matched to a gene: 12. The CDR3 is made up of 16 amino acids. The CDR3 region is CASSSAGLAGEDSQYF. CDR3 nucleotides: TGTGCCAGCAGCTCTGCCGGACTAGCGGGAGAGGACAGTCAGTACTTC. Using reference TRBV5-4 and TRBJ2-4 for the parts outside the CDR3, the full variable domain is ETGVTQSPTHLIKTRGQQVTLRCSSQSGHNTVSWYQQALGQGPQFIFQYYREEENGRGNFPPRFSGLQFPNYSSELNVNALELDDSALYLCASSSAGLAGEDSQYFGAGTRLSVL.

The CDR3 bases are TGTGCCAGCAGCGTAGACAGGCGTGGCTACACCTTC. Amino acid sequence: CASSVDRRGYTF. The rearrangement uses TRBV6-1 and TRBJ1-2, with D perhaps matching TRBD1 (6 bases). Germline assignment: CDR1 MNHNS and CDR2 SASEGT. V was trimmed by 6 bases and J by 7 bases, leaving 12 bases between them. This CDR3 comprises 12 residues.

The V and J genes are TRBV30 and TRBJ1-4, with D perhaps matching TRBD1 (5 bases). V lost 0 bases, J lost 7 bases, and 15 bases lay in between. The CDR3 totals 15 residues. Per the germline V gene, CDR1 is GTSNPN and CDR2 is SVGIG (reference sequence). CDR3 sequence (DNA): TGTGCCTGGAGTGTGGGAGGGAGGGGAGGTGAAAAACTGTTTTTT. The encoded protein is CAWSVGGRGGEKLFF.

The chain is built from TRBV18 and TRBJ2-7, with TRBD1 as a possible D gene (6 bases). CDR1 and CDR2 from the germline V gene are KGHSH and LQKENI. The CDR3 length is 14 residues. The V and J ends lost 4 bases and 4 bases respectively, with 14 bases between them. The CDR3 spells CASSLVEQGYEQYF. The CDR3 region has the DNA TGTGCCAGCTCACTAGTGGAACAGGGTTACGAGCAGTACTTC.

This clone was counted a single time. This chain connects TRBV15 to TRBJ1-4; D is perhaps TRBD1 (5 bases). Trimming took 7 bases from V and 2 from J, leaving 14 bases between them. CDR1 LNHNV and CDR2 YYDKDF come from the germline V gene (reference sequence). The CDR3 is made up of 15 amino acids. In DNA, the CDR3 is TGTGCCACCAAGATGGGGCAACTGACTAATGAAAAACTGTTTTTT. Its translation: CATKMGQLTNEKLFF.

The rearrangement uses TRBV7-9 and TRBJ2-1; 10 positions match TRBD2. The CDR3 totals 16 residues. J gave up 6 bases and V 1 base, and 6 bases lay outside the gene matches. The germline V gene encodes CDR1 SEHNR and CDR2 FQNEAQ (reference sequence). The CDR3 sequence: CASSLEPQRGGNEQFF. The CDR3 DNA sequence: TGTGCCAGCAGCTTAGAGCCCCAGCGGGGGGGCAATGAGCAGTTCTTC.

This clone showed up just once. The gene calls are TRBV11-2 and TRBJ1-1, with TRBD1 matching over 9 bases. V lost 3 bases to trimming and J lost 4 bases; unmatched junction nucleotides: 12. The CDR3 loop spans 17 amino acids. Per the germline V gene, CDR1 is SGHAT and CDR2 is FQNNGV. CDR3 coding DNA: TGTGCCAGCAGCTTTTTTACCGGGACAGGGATTAGCACTGAAGCTTTCTTT. This gives the protein CASSFFTGTGISTEAFF.

This clone was observed once. Sequence at one end of the junction differs from germline and may be a read error. The chain employs TRBV5-6 and TRBJ2-6, with D tentatively TRBD2 (6 bases). The length of the CDR3 is 15 residues. From germline, CDR1 is SGHDT and CDR2 YYEEEE. CDR3 region: CASSGAGSGANGLTF. The DNA for the CDR3 is TGTGCCAGCAGCGGGGCGGGGTCCGGGGCCAACGGCCTGACTTTC. Together with reference TRBV5-6 and TRBJ2-6, the CDR3 gives the full variable domain: DAGVTQSPTHLIKTRGQQVTLRCSPKSGHDTVSWYQQALGQGPQFIFQYYEEEERQRGNFPDRFSGHQFPNYSSELNVNALLLGDSALYLCASSGAGSGANGLTFGAGSRLTVL.

The chain carries TRBV15 and TRBJ2-2; 10 bases map to TRBD1. The CDR3 length is 16 residues. From germline, CDR1 is LNHNV and CDR2 YYDKDF (reference sequence). J lost 6 bases, V lost 3 bases, and 7 bases had no gene match. The CDR3 coding sequence is TGTGCCACCAGCAGGGGCGGACAGGGGGAGGCCGGGGAGCTGTTTTTT. Amino acids: CATSRGGQGEAGELFF. Supplemented by reference TRBV15 and TRBJ2-2, the full variable domain reads DAMVIQNPRYQVTQFGKPVTLSCSQTLNHNVMYWYQQKSSQAPKLLFHYYDKDFNNEADTPDNFQSRRPNTSFCFLDIRSPGLGDTAMYLCATSRGGQGEAGELFFGEGSRLTVL.

Details on this clone: Other DNA sequences in the same sample also yield this CDR3. This rearrangement joins TRBV29-1 to TRBJ2-3; TRBD2 aligns across 7 bases. Germline CDR1 and CDR2: SQVTM and ANQGSEA. The CDR3 contains 15 residues. The trim removed 4 bases at V and 0 bases at J, leaving 7 bases unmatched. CDR3 bases: TGCAGCGTTGTCTCCTGGGACTATAGCACAGATACGCAGTATTTT. This translates into CSVVSWDYSTDTQYF.

This chain uses TRBV6-5 with TRBJ1-2, with D possibly TRBD1 on 5 matching bases. With 7 bases removed from V and 8 bases from J, the gap between germline ends came to 17 bases. CDR3 length: 13 residues. Germline lookup yields CDR1 MNHEY and CDR2 SVGAGI. CDR3 residues: CASTTPTGGGYTF. The CDR3, as DNA: TGTGCCAGCACCACCCCCACAGGAGGGGGCTACACCTTC.